Each of the 21 T cell receptor beta chains below was sequenced from the same sample in a study of cytomegalovirus exposure and HLA in healthy donors (dated by TCRdb to 2016 to 2017). The receptor library was made with the immunoSEQ multiplex PCR assay. TCRdb mirrors the immuneACCESS table, restricted to in-frame sequences. Some clones are absent from its copies; in checked studies, under half trace to an unresolved V gene, and the reason for the others is unknown. Recorded for this sample are over 120,000 clones; about nine tenths of them occurred a single time. The ten top clones hold 4.5% to 5.5% of the sample. Sequences were obtained from PBMCs. The receptors derive from a man aged 18 to 30 in good health and CMV-seropositive.

The chain joins TRBV19 to TRBJ2-7, with 11 bases aligning to TRBD2. Per germline, CDR1 LNHDA and CDR2 SQIVND (reference sequence). The CDR3 totals 19 residues. The V gene end was trimmed by 1 base and the J gene end by 6 bases; junction bases not matched to a gene: 17. The DNA of the CDR3 is TGTGCCAGTAGTATAGGTACAGGACAGGGACTAGCGGAGTATCGCGAGCAGTACTTC. This sequence encodes CASSIGTGQGLAEYREQYF.

The gene calls are TRBV6-1 and TRBJ2-6, with D perhaps TRBD2 (5 bases). V lost 7 bases to trimming and J lost 0 bases, with 10 bases between them. From germline, CDR1 is MNHNS and CDR2 SASEGT. The CDR3 length is 15 residues. The CDR3 reads CASTHGDSGANVLTF. CDR3 DNA sequence: TGTGCCAGCACCCACGGGGACTCTGGGGCCAACGTCCTGACTTTC.

This chain links TRBV30 with TRBJ1-3; 7 bases line up with TRBD1. Germline V gene data show CDR1 as GTSNPN and CDR2 as SVGIG (reference sequence). The CDR3 extends over 17 amino acids. V dropped 4 bases and J dropped 3; count of bases not matched to a gene: 15. The CDR3 loop is CAWIIGTGAAYGNTIYF. As DNA, the CDR3 is TGTGCCTGGATTATAGGTACAGGGGCCGCTTATGGAAACACCATATATTTT. Full variable domain (remainder filled in from reference TRBV30 and TRBJ1-3): SQTIHQWPATLVQPVGSPLSLECTVEGTSNPNLYWYRQAAGRGLQLLFYSVGIGQISSEVPQNLSASRPQDRQFILSSKKLLLSDSGFYLCAWIIGTGAAYGNTIYFGEGSWLTVV.

This clone was seen only a few times. V and J are TRBV27 and TRBJ1-1; perhaps TRBD1 as D (5 bases). Trimming stripped 6 bases from V and 1 base from J, with 12 bases between. The CDR3 runs 14 residues. Germline CDR1 and CDR2: MNHEY and SMNVEV (reference sequence). The CDR3 DNA follows: TGTGCCAGCAGCGGCAGGGAAAAGAACACTGAAGCTTTCTTT. Translating gives CASSGREKNTEAFF.

The chain is built from TRBV5-1 and TRBJ1-1; no firm D call. Germline loops: CDR1 SGHRS, CDR2 YFSETQ. The CDR3 spans 15 residues. The ends were cut back, 4 bases at V and 0 bases at J, with 13 bases in the middle. CDR3 protein: CASSRTTVMNTEAFF. CDR3 bases: TGCGCCAGCAGCCGTACCACAGTCATGAACACTGAAGCTTTCTTT.

The V gene is TRBV30, the J gene TRBJ1-2; possibly TRBD1 for D (6 bases). CDR1 GTSNPN and CDR2 SVGIG come from the germline V gene (reference sequence). The CDR3 extends over 12 amino acids. CDR3 nucleotides: TGTGCGGGGTTCGTTCAGGGGCCCGGCTACACCTTC. Translating it yields CAGFVQGPGYTF.

The chain combines TRBV2 with TRBJ2-7; 7 bases are shared with TRBD1. Germline loops: CDR1 SNHLY, CDR2 FYNNEI. The CDR3 sequence is 14 residues long. J gave up 3 bases and V 5 bases, and 7 bases lay outside the gene matches. The CDR3 coding sequence is TGTGCCAGCAGTCCGAACAGGGGATTCTACGAGCAGTACTTC. It yields the protein CASSPNRGFYEQYF.

The rearrangement uses TRBV2 and TRBJ1-1; no definite D call. Trimming took off 2 bases at V and 6 bases at J, with 10 bases between the two ends. CDR1 and CDR2 (germline): SNHLY, FYNNEI. The CDR3 is 13 residues long. CDR3 loop: CASSEPPGSEAFF. Here the CDR3 DNA reads TGTGCCAGCAGTGAACCTCCGGGGTCTGAAGCTTTCTTT.

This chain joins TRBV6-6 and TRBJ2-7; 12 positions match TRBD2. The CDR3 covers 14 residues. Germline-derived CDR1 and CDR2 are MNHNY and SVGAGI (reference sequence). V dropped 6 bases and J dropped 3; count of bases not matched to a gene: 3. This CDR3 reads CASSASGGGYEQYF. The CDR3 DNA reads TGTGCCAGCAGCGCTAGCGGGGGGGGCTACGAGCAGTACTTC.

J is TRBJ2-1 and V is TRBV7-6; D unclear. Germline V gives CDR1 SGHVS, CDR2 FNYEAQ. This CDR3 is 14 amino acids long. V was trimmed by 5 bases and J by 4 bases, leaving 12 bases between them. DNA of the CDR3: TGTGCCAGCAGCCCGGGTGAGGAGTACAATGAGCAGTTCTTC. Translating it yields CASSPGEEYNEQFF.

This clone was found a few times. The chain has TRBV10-3 and TRBJ1-3; D not certain. The CDR3 is 14 residues long. In germline, CDR1 is ENHRY, CDR2 SYGVKD. Trimming shortened V by 6 bases and J by 0 bases, and 9 bases separated the two germline ends. CDR3 sequence: CAISNTDSGNTIYF. CDR3 DNA sequence: TGTGCCATCAGCAATACAGACTCTGGAAACACCATATATTTT.

The rearrangement uses TRBV4-1 and TRBJ2-5, with 8 bases matching TRBD2. V shed 0 bases and J 5 bases; nucleotides not matched to a gene: 17. The CDR3 totals 19 residues. CDR1 is MGHRA, CDR2 YSYEKL, per germline. The CDR3 nucleotides read TGCGCCAGCAGCCAAGAAGAGGGGTATAGCGGGGTAGGTGAGGAGACCCAGTACTTC. Residues: CASSQEEGYSGVGEETQYF.

This clone has a handful of counts. The sample holds other DNA sequences that translate to the same CDR3. The V gene is TRBV28, the J gene TRBJ1-2, with D perhaps TRBD1 (6 bases). V lost 5 bases to trimming and J lost 5 bases, with 9 bases between them. This CDR3 has 12 residues. From germline, CDR1 is MDHEN and CDR2 SYDVKM. CDR3 residues: CASSHGQYGYTF. The CDR3 DNA reads as TGTGCCAGCAGTCACGGACAGTATGGCTACACCTTC.

The chain joins TRBV18 to TRBJ1-5; D unclear. Trimming removed 5 bases from V and 3 bases from J, with 8 bases in between. In germline, CDR1 is KGHSH, CDR2 LQKENI. The CDR3 has 13 amino acids. In DNA, the CDR3 is TGTGCCAGCTCAAGCCAGGCCAATCAGCCCCAGCATTTT. This codes for CASSSQANQPQHF. The complete variable domain, with remaining parts taken from reference TRBV18 and TRBJ1-5, reads NAGVMQNPRHLVRRRGQEARLRCSPMKGHSHVYWYRQLPEEGLKFMVYLQKENIIDESGMPKERFSAEFPKEGPSILRIQQVVRGDSAAYFCASSSQANQPQHFGDGTRLSIL.

This clone was detected a few times. The V call is TRBV5-1, the J call TRBJ1-2; a weak D match, TRBD1 (5 bases). The CDR3 has 13 residues. The germline V gene encodes CDR1 SGHRS and CDR2 YFSETQ. V gave up 0 bases and J gave up 6 bases, with 9 bases separating them. In DNA, the CDR3 is TGCGCCAGCAGCTTGGACAGGAGTAATGGCTACACCTTC. It yields the protein CASSLDRSNGYTF.

The chain recombines TRBV5-1 with TRBJ2-1; 9 positions agree with TRBD2. Trimming at V came to 3 bases and at J to 1 base, leaving 8 bases not matched to a gene. The germline gives CDR1 SGHRS, CDR2 YFSETQ. The CDR3 runs to 17 residues. The CDR3 here is CASSSKPSGISYNEQFF. Written as DNA, the CDR3 is TGCGCCAGCAGCTCGAAACCTAGCGGGATTTCCTACAATGAGCAGTTCTTC. The whole variable domain, filled in from reference TRBV5-1 and TRBJ2-1, reads KAGVTQTPRYLIKTRGQQVTLSCSPISGHRSVSWYQQTPGQGLQFLFEYFSETQRNKGNFPGRFSGRQFSNSRSEMNVSTLELGDSALYLCASSSKPSGISYNEQFFGPGTRLTVL.

The chain uses TRBV28 and TRBJ2-1, with D unresolved. Trimming stripped 4 bases from V and 8 bases from J, with 12 bases between. CDR3 length equals 13 residues. Germline CDR1 MDHEN, CDR2 SYDVKM. Here the CDR3 reads CASSSPRRDEQFF. DNA of the CDR3: TGTGCCAGCAGTTCACCGAGGCGCGATGAGCAGTTCTTC. The full variable domain, with the rest looked up from reference TRBV28 and TRBJ2-1, is DVKVTQSSRYLVKRTGEKVFLECVQDMDHENMFWYRQDPGLGLRLIYFSYDVKMKEKGDIPEGYSVSREKKERFSLILESASTNQTSMYLCASSSPRRDEQFFGPGTRLTVL.

V and J are TRBV27 and TRBJ1-1, with no clear D. Germline CDR1 is MNHEY and CDR2 is SMNVEV (reference sequence). This CDR3 is 16 amino acids long. V lost 6 bases to trimming and J lost 1 base, with 18 bases between them. The CDR3 here is CASSFTRGSKNTEAFF. For the CDR3, the DNA is TGTGCCAGCAGCTTTACGCGGGGAAGTAAGAACACTGAAGCTTTCTTT.

The V call is TRBV2, the J call TRBJ1-2, with 9 bases lining up with TRBD1. The CDR3 extends over 14 amino acids. CDR1 is SNHLY and CDR2 is FYNNEI in the germline V gene. V lost 3 bases to trimming and J lost 8 bases; unmatched junction nucleotides: 7. In nucleotides, the CDR3 is TGTGCCAGCAGTGAGCGGGGGACAGGGAGAGGCTACACCTTC. It translates to CASSERGTGRGYTF. Full variable domain (outside the CDR3, taken from reference TRBV2 and TRBJ1-2): EPEVTQTPSHQVTQMGQEVILRCVPISNHLYFYWYRQILGQKVEFLVSFYNNEISEKSEIFDDQFSVERPDGSNFTLKIRSTKLEDSAMYFCASSERGTGRGYTFGSGTRLTVV.

CDR3 DNA sequence: TGTGCCAGCAGCCGCGGTGGCGGGACCTACGAGCAGTACTTC. Protein product: CASSRGGGTYEQYF. V is TRBV5-4 and J is TRBJ2-7, with a tentative D call TRBD2 (6 bases). V lost 4 bases to trimming and J lost 2 bases, with 13 bases between them. Germline CDR1 and CDR2: SGHNT and YYREEE (reference sequence). The CDR3 runs 14 residues.

The rearrangement joins TRBV28 to TRBJ1-1; tentatively, D is TRBD1 (6 bases). V gave up 8 bases and J gave up 2 bases, with 15 bases separating them. Germline CDR1 reads MDHEN; CDR2 reads SYDVKM. CDR3 size: 14 residues. The CDR3 DNA follows: TGTGCCAGCGGGAAAGGGGGGGCTAACACTGAAGCTTTCTTT. Translating it yields CASGKGGANTEAFF.